This record covers a single T cell receptor (beta chain). This clonotype appeared many times. There is no known antigen for this receptor. Base qualities are not at hand, and no much larger clone is one base apart. These data originate in a study of T cells in Graves' hyperthyroidism and ophthalmopathy (dated by TCRdb to the late 2010s). About the investigation overall: Peripheral blood samples were taken at initial diagnosis, before any treatment was given. TCR V-J signatures able to tell the groups apart were searched for in a discovery cohort of 90 to 100 patients, of whom approximately 40 had Graves' ophthalmopathy and about 60 had stable Graves' hyperthyroidism. Prospective prediction of ophthalmopathy was tested in an independent validation cohort of approximately 18 hyperthyroidism patients and 15 to 17 patients who later progressed to ophthalmopathy. After blood sampling, hyperthyroidism patients were treated with methimazole at a starting dose of 30 mg daily, and ophthalmopathy patients were treated with high-dose intravenous methylprednisolone. According to the paper, TCR Vbeta CDR3 sequencing was carried out on about 140 peripheral blood samples, which came from 40 to 45 ophthalmopathy, fewer than 80 hyperthyroidism and approximately 17 progressor patients. In over five Graves' hyperthyroidism patients, the study also compared T-cell repertoires from thyroid tissue with T-cell repertoires from blood. The roughly 100 discovery patients were randomly divided into training and test sets at a 7:3 ratio. Findings and caveats that apply to the study as a whole: Most expanded thyroid clonotypes (frequency above 0.001) were also found in blood, which suggests that blood repertoires may mirror thyroid immune responses. In validation, progression to ophthalmopathy was predicted by the model with 70.59% sensitivity and roughly 76% specificity, a median of approximately 6.5 months before onset. A 13 V-J signature model separated ophthalmopathy from stable hyperthyroidism, with roughly 88% sensitivity and 81.08% specificity in cross-validation and 80%/75% in testing. Sample size was not statistically predetermined, and investigators were not blinded to group allocation.

TCR beta CDR3 regions were amplified from RNA transcripts. For the first round of RT-PCR on the TCR CDR3, the HTBI primer set was used together with the Qiagen OneStep RT-PCR kit. The libraries were constructed in a second round of multiplex PCR and then size-selected and purified. Paired-end sequencing of the libraries was performed with 100 bp reads on an Illumina HiSeq2000. Turning to the authors' computational methods: SOAPnuke was used to process the raw data, with reads discarded if the reads contained adapters or uncalled bases, had a mean Phred below 15, or lacked an exact constant-primer or identifier match. High-quality paired reads were merged with COPE v1.2.5, and unique nucleotide sequences were defined as clonotypes. MiTCR v1.1 was used to align clonotypes to the IMGT TRBV, TRBD and TRBJ reference segments. Only V-J combinations with frequency above 0.0001, covering roughly 99% of repertoires, were analysed. A TCS score was defined as the ratio between F50 (clonal expansion) and ExV (chaos), using BLOSUM62-based TCRdist between CDR3 peptides within each V-J. Welch's t-statistics and random forest reduced fewer than 600 V-J features to 13, which were used in a naive Bayes classifier (R e1071). TCRdb trimmed public reads at Q25 via fastp, called clones via MiXCR and kept in-frame beta chains. Duplicate CDR3 protein sequences are folded into a single record with the most common DNA and genes. It is TCRdb's table, rather than the study itself, that gives the V and J calls and clone size. A total of some 650,000 distinct CDR3 sequences appear in this sample, about 16% of them only once. The ten largest clonotypes hold around 3.5% of the sample.

Deletion took 2 bases off V and 4 bases off J, with a span of 11 bases between the germline ends. From the cysteine through the phenylalanine, the CDR3 covers 13 amino acids. The retained sequence is limited to the CDR3, 39 bases, with the frame set at the first base. CDR1 is given as GTSNPN and CDR2 as SVGIG, both from the germline V gene (reference sequence). Ophthalmopathy patients had moderately to severely active disease, with a Clinical Activity Score of 3 or more, a NOSPECS grade of 4 or more, and a disease duration of less than 3 months. Any patient with an uncontrolled infection, another autoimmune disease, pregnancy or lactation was excluded. Diagnoses were based on clinical symptoms, serum thyroxine and TRAb, thyroid ultrasound and orbital computed tomography. PBMCs were separated from around 9.1 ml of fresh peripheral blood using Ficoll-Paque density gradient centrifugation. Total RNA was extracted with Trizol reagent, and quality was checked on an Agilent 2100 Bioanalyzer.

This sequence uses TRBV30 and TRBJ2-5; TRBD2 is a weak D gene call, 6 bases matching. The clonotype comes from a woman aged 40 to 55 with Graves' ophthalmopathy. Sequencing used blood. In nucleotides, the sequence is TGTGCCTGGAGTCGTACTAGCTTAGAGACCCAGTACTTC. Its protein is CAWSRTSLETQYF.